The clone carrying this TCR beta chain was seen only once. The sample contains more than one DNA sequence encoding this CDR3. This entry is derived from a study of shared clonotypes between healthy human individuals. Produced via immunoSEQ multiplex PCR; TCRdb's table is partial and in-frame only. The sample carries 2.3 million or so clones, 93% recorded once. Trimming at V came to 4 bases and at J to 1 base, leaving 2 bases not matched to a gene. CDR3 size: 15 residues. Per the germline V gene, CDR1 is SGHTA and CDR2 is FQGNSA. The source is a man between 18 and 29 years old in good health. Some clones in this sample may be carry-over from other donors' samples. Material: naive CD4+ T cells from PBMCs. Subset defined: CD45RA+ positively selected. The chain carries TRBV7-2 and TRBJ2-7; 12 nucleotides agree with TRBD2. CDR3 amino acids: CASSSGTSGSYEQYF. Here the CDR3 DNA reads TGTGCCAGCAGCTCCGGGACTAGCGGGTCCTACGAGCAGTACTTC.